The 19 T cell receptor beta chains listed next were all sequenced from one sample in a study of blood T cell repertoires in COVID-19. TCRdb's copy holds only in-frame clones and misses some; the assay was immunoSEQ multiplex PCR. Seen here are more than 55,000 clones, roughly 78% observed once, and the top ten hold roughly a third. What was sequenced was peripheral blood. The receptors shown here come from a human donor in a cohort sampled during active COVID-19.

This rearrangement joins TRBV5-1 to TRBJ2-3; tentative D call: TRBD1 (5 bases). The CDR3 covers 14 residues. Trimming cost V 4 bases and J 2 bases, with 11 bases left between them. Germline CDR1 and CDR2: SGHRS and YFSETQ. The CDR3 DNA is TGCGCCAGCAGCAACGGACACAACACAGATACGCAGTATTTT. Its protein is CASSNGHNTDTQYF. The whole variable domain, remainder taken from reference TRBV5-1 and TRBJ2-3, is KAGVTQTPRYLIKTRGQQVTLSCSPISGHRSVSWYQQTPGQGLQFLFEYFSETQRNKGNFPGRFSGRQFSNSRSEMNVSTLELGDSALYLCASSNGHNTDTQYFGPGTRLTVL.

V gene TRBV4-1 combines with J gene TRBJ2-7, with 7 bases aligning to TRBD1. V lost 4 bases and J lost 5; bases outside the gene matches: 8. The CDR3 loop spans 14 amino acids. Germline V gene sequence: CDR1 MGHRA, CDR2 YSYEKL. The CDR3 sequence: CASSPREGGHEQYF. DNA for the CDR3: TGCGCCAGCAGCCCACGCGAAGGGGGCCACGAGCAGTACTTC.

V and J are TRBV27 and TRBJ1-2; the D gene is possibly TRBD1 (5 bases). Germline CDR1 reads MNHEY; CDR2 reads SMNVEV (reference sequence). With 6 bases removed from V and 3 bases from J, the gap between germline ends came to 11 bases. This CDR3 comprises 13 residues. For the CDR3, the DNA is TGTGCCAGCAGACCTGCAGGGTACTATGGCTACACCTTC. This codes for CASRPAGYYGYTF.

This chain links TRBV5-6 with TRBJ2-3, with 7 positions matching TRBD2. J was trimmed by 7 bases and V by 3 bases; bases with no gene match: 17. The CDR3 has 17 residues. Germline V gives CDR1 SGHDT, CDR2 YYEEEE. This CDR3 is CASSSLRYSGSANTQYF. CDR3 DNA: TGTGCCAGCAGCTCTTTGCGTTATAGCGGGTCCGCGAATACGCAGTATTTT. Supplemented by reference TRBV5-6 and TRBJ2-3, the full variable domain reads DAGVTQSPTHLIKTRGQQVTLRCSPKSGHDTVSWYQQALGQGPQFIFQYYEEEERQRGNFPDRFSGHQFPNYSSELNVNALLLGDSALYLCASSSLRYSGSANTQYFGPGTRLTVL.

This clone was seen many times. The rearrangement links TRBV7-3 to TRBJ2-7, with D perhaps TRBD2 (6 bases). Germline V gives CDR1 SGHTA, CDR2 FQGTGA. V gave up 9 bases and J gave up 6 bases, with 15 bases separating them. The CDR3 extends over 12 amino acids. CDR3 nucleotides: TGTGCCAGAATGGGAACGGAGGGCGAGCAGTACTTC. Translation: CARMGTEGEQYF.

The chain is built from TRBV19 and TRBJ2-3; a possible D gene is TRBD1 (5 bases). The CDR3 sequence is 15 residues long. V was clipped by 3 bases and J by 1 base, with 11 bases between them. Per germline, CDR1 LNHDA and CDR2 SQIVND (reference sequence). The CDR3 DNA reads TGTGCCAGTAGTATCGGCAGGGCGGGCACAGATACGCAGTATTTT. Its translation is CASSIGRAGTDTQYF. Supplemented by reference TRBV19 and TRBJ2-3, the full variable domain reads DGGITQSPKYLFRKEGQNVTLSCEQNLNHDAMYWYRQDPGQGLRLIYYSQIVNDFQKGDIAEGYSVSREKKESFPLTVTSAQKNPTAFYLCASSIGRAGTDTQYFGPGTRLTVL.

This clone came up a few times. The chain has TRBV5-1 and TRBJ1-4, with 7 bases lining up with TRBD1. The V gene end was trimmed by 4 bases and the J gene end by 7 bases; junction bases not matched to a gene: 7. The germline CDR1 and CDR2 sequences are SGHRS and YFSETQ. This CDR3 has 14 amino acids. The CDR3 DNA follows: TGCGCCAGCAGCAGCCGGGACAGTCCTGAAAAACTGTTTTTT. This codes for CASSSRDSPEKLFF.

The chain carries TRBV7-2 and TRBJ2-7; 9 positions match TRBD1. The CDR3 sequence is 15 residues long. J was trimmed by 4 bases and V by 4 bases; bases with no gene match: 8. The germline V gene encodes CDR1 SGHTA and CDR2 FQGNSA. The CDR3 region is CASSSQWGQGYEQYF. As DNA, the CDR3 is TGTGCCAGCAGCTCTCAGTGGGGACAGGGTTACGAGCAGTACTTC.

The chain uses TRBV19 and TRBJ1-6; 11 bases align to TRBD1. This CDR3 is 15 amino acids long. CDR1 and CDR2 from the germline V gene are LNHDA and SQIVND (reference sequence). Losses at the gene ends were 5 bases for V and 9 bases for J; bases not matched to a gene: 6. Here the CDR3 reads CASSPRTGGSSPLHF. In nucleotides, the CDR3 is TGTGCCAGTAGTCCCAGGACAGGGGGCAGTTCACCCCTCCACTTT.

V and J are TRBV2 and TRBJ2-2; D gene uncertain. The ends were cut back, 6 bases at V and 7 bases at J, with 9 bases in the middle. Germline V lookup: CDR1 SNHLY, CDR2 FYNNEI. CDR3 length: 12 amino acids. In nucleotides, the CDR3 is TGTGCCAGCAGCAACCCAGGCGGGGAGCTGTTTTTT. This encodes CASSNPGGELFF.

This clone was picked up a small number of times. The sample has other DNA sequences that encode this CDR3 too. The chain is built from TRBV5-1 and TRBJ1-3; tentative D call: TRBD1 (5 bases). The CDR3 extends over 16 amino acids. The V and J ends lost 4 bases and 0 bases respectively, with 14 bases between them. Germline values: CDR1 SGHRS, CDR2 YFSETQ. The CDR3 DNA is TGCGCCAGCAGCCGGGACTCCTTGTCCTCTGGAAACACCATATATTTT. Translation: CASSRDSLSSGNTIYF.

The CDR3 is CASSQTSGVYNEQFF. DNA for the CDR3: TGTGCCAGTAGTCAGACTAGCGGAGTGTACAATGAGCAGTTCTTC. The chain links TRBV19 to TRBJ2-1; TRBD2 matches 9 bases. The V segment lost 5 bases and the J segment 4 bases; nucleotides outside the gene matches: 6. Germline-derived CDR1 and CDR2 are LNHDA and SQIVND (reference sequence). CDR3 length: 15 residues.

V is TRBV2 and J is TRBJ1-2; D uncertain. The CDR3 sequence is 15 residues long. V lost 8 bases and J lost 0, with 16 bases in between. Germline CDR1 reads SNHLY; CDR2 reads FYNNEI. This chain's CDR3 is CASSSAFLANYGYTF. The CDR3 bases are TGTGCCAGCTCTTCAGCTTTCCTAGCTAACTATGGCTACACCTTC.

The rearrangement links TRBV19 to TRBJ2-1; 9 bases line up with TRBD2. V shed 6 bases, J shed 8 bases, and the junction held 11 bases outside the gene matches. Germline V gene lookup returns CDR1 LNHDA and CDR2 SQIVND (reference sequence). The CDR3 runs to 15 residues. The CDR3 reads CASSTSSGTDDEQFF. In DNA, the CDR3 is TGTGCCAGTAGCACTTCTAGCGGGACTGATGATGAGCAGTTCTTC.

This chain links TRBV5-4 with TRBJ2-2; TRBD1 might be the D (8 bases). Per germline, CDR1 SGHNT and CDR2 YYREEE (reference sequence). The CDR3 runs to 15 residues. Trimming pared 2 bases from V and 4 bases from J, leaving 12 bases between. As DNA, the CDR3 is TGTGCCAGCAGCTTACAGGGGGGGAGCACCGGGGAGCTGTTTTTT. It codes for CASSLQGGSTGELFF. The complete variable domain, with remaining parts taken from reference TRBV5-4 and TRBJ2-2, reads ETGVTQSPTHLIKTRGQQVTLRCSSQSGHNTVSWYQQALGQGPQFIFQYYREEENGRGNFPPRFSGLQFPNYSSELNVNALELDDSALYLCASSLQGGSTGELFFGEGSRLTVL.

J is TRBJ2-3 and V is TRBV27; a weak D match, TRBD2 (5 bases). This CDR3 region has 14 residues. Trimming shortened V by 8 bases and J by 1 base, and 13 bases separated the two germline ends. Germline V gene data show CDR1 as MNHEY and CDR2 as SMNVEV (reference sequence). DNA for the CDR3: TGTGCCAGCGGTGCCGGGGTCGGCACAGATACGCAGTATTTT. Translation: CASGAGVGTDTQYF.

On this clone: The same CDR3 also results from other DNA sequences found in this sample. The chain employs TRBV14 and TRBJ2-5; 10 nucleotides agree with TRBD1. The CDR3 contains 14 residues. V was pared by 4 bases and J by 4 bases, with 3 bases of the junction left unmatched. CDR1 and CDR2 (germline): SGHDN, FVKESK. DNA of the CDR3: TGTGCCAGCAGCCGGGGACAGGGGCGAGAGACCCAGTACTTC. This gives the protein CASSRGQGRETQYF.

The chain is built from TRBV6-2 or TRBV6-3 and TRBJ1-6; a possible D gene is TRBD1 (6 bases). The CDR3 totals 13 residues. CDR1 is MNHEY, CDR2 SVGEGT, per germline. V was trimmed by 0 bases and J by 10 bases, leaving 7 bases between them. The CDR3 DNA reads TGTGCCAGCAGTTACTCGACAGGCTCACCCCTCCACTTT. Its protein product is CASSYSTGSPLHF.

The chain employs TRBV24-1 and TRBJ1-5; 7 nucleotides agree with TRBD1. CDR1 is KGHDR, CDR2 SFDVKD, per germline. This CDR3 spans 15 amino acids. With V trimmed by 6 bases and J by 2 bases, 6 bases remained unmatched. Here the CDR3 DNA reads TGTGCCACCAGTCGGACAGGATTGGGCAATCAGCCCCAGCATTTT. Translated: CATSRTGLGNQPQHF.